This TCR beta chain was captured by sequencing in a study of blood T cell repertoires in COVID-19. Germline CDR1 reads SGHVS; CDR2 reads FNYEAQ. V lost 5 bases and J 2 bases, leaving 13 bases between the germline ends. CDR3 length: 15 amino acids. Individuals drawn from around 25 US areas were about 18 to 95 years old. Clinical history as reported by participants underpinned cohort assignment. Donors of Cohort 3 who recovered were those that had two negative PCRs, clearance, or symptom resolution. Data came from immunoSEQ multiplex PCR; TCRdb stores just in-frame clones and leaves some out. Here the sample spans approximately 380,000 clones, about 88% being singletons.

The sequenced sample was PBMCs or T cells enriched from blood (not recorded which). The TCR was taken from a woman aged 18-29 years who had recovered from COVID-19. This chain joins TRBV7-6 and TRBJ1-5; D is possibly TRBD1 (6 bases). In DNA, the CDR3 is TGTGCCAGCAGCCCTAACAGGGCCGGCAATCAGCCCCAGCATTTT. Its protein product is CASSPNRAGNQPQHF.